The 19 T cell receptor beta chains presented below share a single source sample, sequenced in a study of blood T cell repertoires in COVID-19. The assay was immunoSEQ multiplex PCR, and TCRdb's table has in-frame clones only and misses some. The sample lists approximately 190,000 clones, about 81% seen once, with about 8% in the top ten. Sequencing was done on a sample of peripheral blood. The receptors here all came from a woman aged 55-69 years with COVID-19, enrolled during active disease.

This clone came up a few times. This chain joins TRBV6-1 and TRBJ1-2; D remains unclear. V lost 0 bases and J lost 4, with 9 bases in between. Per the germline V gene, CDR1 is MNHNS and CDR2 is SASEGT. The CDR3 consists of 14 residues. The CDR3 nucleotides read TGTGCCAGCAGTGAAGCGGACGGGGTCTATGGCTACACCTTC. It translates to CASSEADGVYGYTF.

The genes are TRBV2 and TRBJ2-3; 8 bases are shared with TRBD1. CDR1 and CDR2 (germline): SNHLY, FYNNEI. V lost 4 bases, J lost 5 bases, and 8 bases stayed unmatched. The CDR3 has 15 amino acids. The CDR3, as DNA: TGTGCCAGCAGTGCCATAGGACAGGGTCGAGATACGCAGTATTTT. Residues: CASSAIGQGRDTQYF.

Written as DNA, the CDR3 is TGTGCCAGCAGCGTAGTGGGCGGGGGTTACAATGAGCAGTTCTTC. As protein: CASSVVGGGYNEQFF. V is TRBV9 and J is TRBJ2-1, with 7 bases lining up with TRBD2. Unmatched junction bases numbered 4, after V lost 0 bases and J lost 4 bases. Per the germline V gene, CDR1 is SGDLS and CDR2 is YYNGEE. The CDR3 has 15 amino acids.

The V and J genes are TRBV3-1 (or the pseudogene TRBV3-2) and TRBJ1-2; 9 bases match TRBD1. The CDR3 is 15 residues long. Germline CDR1 is LGHDT and CDR2 is YNNKEL (reference sequence). After removal of 3 bases from V and 7 bases from J, the junction contained 9 bases not matched to a gene. The CDR3 DNA is TGTGCCAGCAGCCAGTGGACAGGGGAGGAGTTTGGCTACACCTTC. Translating gives CASSQWTGEEFGYTF.

The J gene is TRBJ1-2, the V gene TRBV5-3, with D perhaps TRBD1 (6 bases). TRBV5-3 falls under the ORF class, with uncertain function. The CDR3 runs to 21 residues. The V end was cut by 0 bases, the J end by 4 bases, with 31 bases between. The CDR3 reads CARSLARSPVDRALFGYGYTF. CDR3 in DNA: TGTGCCAGAAGCTTGGCCCGGTCCCCTGTGGACAGAGCCCTCTTTGGCTATGGCTACACCTTC.

In DNA form, the CDR3 reads TGTGCCAGCAGTGAAGCGTCCCGGGGTCCCCTCCACTTT. Protein: CASSEASRGPLHF. The chain carries TRBV2 and TRBJ1-6; D gene unclear. Germline assignment: CDR1 SNHLY and CDR2 FYNNEI. The CDR3 has 13 amino acids. With 0 bases removed from V and 13 bases from J, the gap between germline ends came to 10 bases.

The chain carries TRBV9 and TRBJ1-6, with 10 bases matching TRBD1. The CDR3 covers 16 residues. CDR1 SGDLS and CDR2 YYNGEE come from the germline V gene. V lost 3 bases, J lost 7 bases, and 7 bases stayed unmatched. Here the CDR3 DNA reads TGTGCCAGCAGCGACCCCAAGGGACAGGGGAATTCACCCCTCCACTTT. Amino acids: CASSDPKGQGNSPLHF.

This chain joins TRBV4-2 and TRBJ1-1; 11 bases align to TRBD1. CDR1 LGHNA and CDR2 YNFKEQ come from the germline V gene. The CDR3 has 15 residues. Trimming removed 4 bases from V and 5 bases from J; junction bases left unmatched: 6. CDR3 in amino acids: CASSPRTGGRTEAFF. The CDR3 DNA follows: TGTGCCAGCAGCCCCCGGACAGGGGGCCGAACTGAAGCTTTCTTT.

This rearrangement joins TRBV19 to TRBJ2-1, with TRBD2 identical over 11 bases. The CDR3 is 14 residues long. With 10 bases clipped from V and 3 bases from J, the junction kept 5 bases outside the gene matches. Per germline, CDR1 LNHDA and CDR2 SQIVND (reference sequence). CDR3 loop: CATLAGGHYNEQFF. The DNA for the CDR3 is TGTGCCACCCTAGCGGGGGGTCACTACAATGAGCAGTTCTTC.

The chain has TRBV27 and TRBJ2-1; D call uncertain. Between the trimmed V and J ends, which lost 6 bases and 10 bases, there was a span of 10 bases. The germline V gene has CDR1 MNHEY and CDR2 SMNVEV (reference sequence). The CDR3 is made up of 11 amino acids. CDR3 sequence: CASSSTWEQFF. The CDR3 DNA is TGTGCCAGCAGCTCAACATGGGAGCAGTTCTTC.

This rearrangement joins TRBV5-1 to TRBJ1-2; no clear D. Looked up from germline, CDR1 is SGHRS and CDR2 is YFSETQ. V dropped 3 bases and J dropped 2 bases, with 11 bases sitting between them. CDR3 size: 14 residues. The CDR3: CASSSAGVNYGYTF. CDR3 DNA sequence: TGCGCCAGCAGCTCCGCCGGGGTAAACTATGGCTACACCTTC.

This clone was detected once. V usage is TRBV6-2 or TRBV6-3 and J usage is TRBJ2-1; D gene uncertain. CDR3 length: 18 residues. From germline, CDR1 is MNHEY and CDR2 SVGEGT. V was pared by 0 bases and J by 0 bases, with 15 bases between. The CDR3 DNA is TGTGCCAGCAGTTACTCGAAGGAGCCGTTGAGCTCCTACAATGAGCAGTTCTTC. Encoded protein: CASSYSKEPLSSYNEQFF.

The rearrangement uses TRBV1 and TRBJ2-7; the table's D call of TRBD2 was not tested on the DNA. TRBV1 is noted as a pseudogene. This CDR3 contains 14 residues. CDR3 sequence reads: CTSSQFRRACEQYV. In nucleotides, the CDR3 is TGCACCAGCAGCCAATTTAGGAGGGCTTGCGAGCAGTACGTC.

The genes are TRBV21-1 and TRBJ2-1; TRBD2 was called by the table and not checked on the DNA. TRBV21-1 is listed as a pseudogene. The CDR3 has 14 residues. The CDR3 sequence is CASSKILRGNEQFF. The CDR3 coding sequence is TGTGCCAGCAGCAAGATCCTCCGGGGCAATGAGCAGTTCTTC.

In its sample, this clone was seen once. The CDR3 nucleotides are TGCGCCAGCAGCCGGACAGGGGCGGATTCACCCCTCCACTTT. This sequence encodes CASSRTGADSPLHF. The V and J genes are TRBV5-1 and TRBJ1-6, with 9 bases fitting TRBD1. V trimming: 4 bases; J trimming: 8 bases; junction bases outside the gene matches: 4. This CDR3 is built from 14 residues. CDR1 and CDR2 from the germline V gene are SGHRS and YFSETQ. The full variable domain, completed using reference TRBV5-1 and TRBJ1-6, is KAGVTQTPRYLIKTRGQQVTLSCSPISGHRSVSWYQQTPGQGLQFLFEYFSETQRNKGNFPGRFSGRQFSNSRSEMNVSTLELGDSALYLCASSRTGADSPLHFGNGTRLTVT.

The chain has TRBV5-8 and TRBJ2-7; TRBD1 matches 7 bases. After removal of 0 bases from V and 6 bases from J, the junction contained 6 bases not matched to a gene. CDR1 is SGHTS and CDR2 is YDEGEE in the germline V gene. The CDR3 sequence is 14 residues long. The CDR3 protein is CASSLVTGFGEQYF. The CDR3 DNA follows: TGTGCCAGCAGCTTGGTGACAGGGTTCGGCGAGCAGTACTTC.

The rearrangement joins TRBV9 to TRBJ2-7; no firm D call. The germline CDR1 and CDR2 sequences are SGDLS and YYNGEE. This CDR3 comprises 14 residues. The V and J ends lost 2 bases and 0 bases respectively, with 9 bases between them. Here the CDR3 reads CASSVSVSSYEQYF. The CDR3 DNA is TGTGCCAGCAGCGTCTCTGTCAGCTCCTACGAGCAGTACTTC.

The chain joins TRBV7-9 to TRBJ1-1; TRBD1 might be the D (6 bases). Trimming cost V 2 bases and J 5 bases, with 15 bases left between them. The germline CDR1 and CDR2 sequences are SEHNR and FQNEAQ (reference sequence). The CDR3 consists of 15 residues. The CDR3 DNA sequence: TGTGCCAGCAGCTTATGGGGCAGGGGTGAAACTGAAGCTTTCTTT. Translation: CASSLWGRGETEAFF.

The J gene is TRBJ1-1, the V gene TRBV3-1 (or the pseudogene TRBV3-2); TRBD1 might be the D (5 bases). CDR3 length equals 14 residues. V dropped 1 base and J dropped 5 bases, with 11 bases sitting between them. Germline loops: CDR1 LGHDT, CDR2 YNNKEL (reference sequence). The CDR3 loop reads CASSQGRGRTEAFF. CDR3 nucleotide sequence: TGTGCCAGCAGCCAAGGAAGGGGAAGGACTGAAGCTTTCTTT.